A selection of T cell receptor beta chains follows, all from one sample in a study of cytomegalovirus exposure and HLA in healthy donors. Repertoires were generated with immunoSEQ multiplex PCR, while TCRdb's copy carries only in-frame clones and drops some. The table has over 150,000 clones, about 80% seen once; the top ten hold about 2.2%. The sample was PBMCs. The receptor source for this set is a woman aged 25 to 45 in good health and CMV-seronegative. Both conserved end residues are part of each CDR3. The order of the fields is J gene, V gene, D gene, clone size, CDR3 protein, CDR3 DNA. D genes are given only for firm matches. Clone size is stated in some rows and not others, as once, few, many or a class when expanded.

J gene: TRBJ2-3
V gene: TRBV6-4
D gene: TRBD1
clone size: -
CDR3 protein: CASSDSGQGSTDTQYF
CDR3 DNA: TGTGCCAGCAGTGACTCAGGACAGGGGAGCACAGATACGCAGTATTTT

J gene: TRBJ1-4
V gene: TRBV4-1
D gene: -
clone size: -
CDR3 protein: CASSQVWLRTATNEKLFF
CDR3 DNA: TGCGCCAGCAGCCAAGTTTGGTTGAGGACAGCAACTAATGAAAAACTGTTTTTT

J gene: TRBJ1-5
V gene: TRBV28
D gene: TRBD1
clone size: -
CDR3 protein: CASSFARGQPGDQPQHF
CDR3 DNA: TGTGCCAGCAGCTTTGCGAGGGGGCAACCAGGAGATCAGCCCCAGCATTTT

J gene: TRBJ2-1
V gene: TRBV6-5
D gene: TRBD1
clone size: -
CDR3 protein: CASIGRDRGYNEQFF
CDR3 DNA: TGTGCCAGCATTGGCCGGGACAGGGGCTACAATGAGCAGTTCTTC

J gene: TRBJ2-7
V gene: TRBV7-7
D gene: TRBD2
clone size: -
CDR3 protein: CASSLGGGGRAGEQYF
CDR3 DNA: TGTGCTAGCAGCTTAGGGGGGGGCGGGAGGGCAGGTGAGCAGTACTTC

J gene: TRBJ2-6
V gene: TRBV5-4
D gene: -
clone size: once
CDR3 protein: CASSLGGAGSGANVLTF
CDR3 DNA: TGTGCCAGCAGCTTGGGTGGCGCAGGATCTGGGGCCAACGTCCTGACTTTC

J gene: TRBJ1-3
V gene: TRBV6-5
D gene: TRBD1
clone size: -
CDR3 protein: CASSYDRASGNTIYF
CDR3 DNA: TGTGCCAGCAGTTACGACAGGGCCTCTGGAAACACCATATATTTT

J gene: TRBJ2-5
V gene: TRBV28
D gene: TRBD2
clone size: -
CDR3 protein: CASSPSGGAETQYF
CDR3 DNA: TGTGCCAGCAGTCCGAGCGGGGGCGCAGAGACCCAGTACTTC

J gene: TRBJ2-1
V gene: TRBV7-2
D gene: TRBD2
clone size: few
CDR3 protein: CASSLGTSGRRIRNEQFF
CDR3 DNA: TGTGCCAGCAGCTTAGGGACTAGCGGGAGGAGGATTCGCAATGAGCAGTTCTTC

J gene: TRBJ2-2
V gene: TRBV5-1
D gene: TRBD2
clone size: -
CDR3 protein: CASSYGLAGPTGELFF
CDR3 DNA: TGCGCCAGCAGCTATGGACTAGCGGGCCCAACCGGGGAGCTGTTTTTT

J gene: TRBJ1-1
V gene: TRBV19
D gene: TRBD1
clone size: -
CDR3 protein: CASSPTGYGTEAFF
CDR3 DNA: TGTGCCAGTAGCCCGACAGGGTATGGCACTGAAGCTTTCTTT

J gene: TRBJ1-5
V gene: TRBV18
D gene: TRBD1
clone size: -
CDR3 protein: CASSIGTGNNQPQHF
CDR3 DNA: TGTGCCAGCTCAATAGGGACAGGGAACAATCAGCCCCAGCATTTT

J gene: TRBJ2-7
V gene: TRBV5-1
D gene: TRBD2
clone size: few
CDR3 protein: CASRLGLAGLSEQYF
CDR3 DNA: TGCGCCAGCAGACTTGGACTAGCGGGGCTTAGCGAGCAGTACTTC

J gene: TRBJ2-7
V gene: TRBV7-2
D gene: -
clone size: -
CDR3 protein: CASSQAYEQYF
CDR3 DNA: TGTGCCAGCAGCCAGGCCTACGAGCAGTACTTC

J gene: TRBJ2-7
V gene: TRBV15
D gene: TRBD2
clone size: -
CDR3 protein: CATSRDRGSGKGRNEQYF
CDR3 DNA: TGTGCCACCAGCAGAGATCGCGGTAGCGGGAAAGGTCGTAACGAGCAGTACTTC

J gene: TRBJ2-3
V gene: TRBV4-3
D gene: -
clone size: -
CDR3 protein: CASSQAARGGNPHSLDTQYF
CDR3 DNA: TGCGCCAGCAGCCAAGCAGCTCGCGGGGGCAACCCTCACTCGTTAGATACGCAGTATTTT

J gene: TRBJ1-5
V gene: TRBV6-6
D gene: -
clone size: -
CDR3 protein: CASKTDDQPQHF
CDR3 DNA: TGTGCCAGTAAGACAGACGATCAGCCCCAGCATTTT

J gene: TRBJ2-5
V gene: TRBV11-3
D gene: -
clone size: -
CDR3 protein: CASSPGTTRQETQYF
CDR3 DNA: TGTGCCAGCAGCCCAGGGACAACAAGACAAGAGACCCAGTACTTC

J gene: TRBJ2-7
V gene: TRBV6-1
D gene: -
clone size: -
CDR3 protein: CASSGQEGFYEQYF
CDR3 DNA: TGTGCCAGCAGTGGACAGGAAGGATTCTACGAGCAGTACTTC

J gene: TRBJ2-3
V gene: TRBV7-2
D gene: -
clone size: few
CDR3 protein: CASKLAITDTQYF
CDR3 DNA: TGTGCCAGCAAACTAGCCATTACAGATACGCAGTATTTT

J gene: TRBJ2-7
V gene: TRBV29-1
D gene: -
clone size: few
CDR3 protein: CSVEDPQSSSYEQYF
CDR3 DNA: TGCAGCGTTGAAGATCCCCAGTCAAGCTCCTACGAGCAGTACTTC

J gene: TRBJ1-3
V gene: TRBV4-1
D gene: TRBD1
clone size: once
CDR3 protein: CASSQTETGGGGNTIYF
CDR3 DNA: TGCGCCAGCAGCCAAACTGAGACAGGGGGCGGTGGAAACACCATATATTTT

J gene: TRBJ2-7
V gene: TRBV9
D gene: -
clone size: -
CDR3 protein: CASSVGSTGGADEQYF
CDR3 DNA: TGTGCCAGCAGCGTCGGGAGTACGGGGGGCGCGGATGAGCAGTACTTC

J gene: TRBJ2-5
V gene: TRBV2
D gene: TRBD2
clone size: -
CDR3 protein: CASSDGTSGNWGAETQYF
CDR3 DNA: TGTGCCAGCAGTGATGGGACTAGCGGGAATTGGGGTGCGGAGACCCAGTACTTC

J gene: TRBJ2-4
V gene: TRBV18
D gene: -
clone size: -
CDR3 protein: CASSPNRDDIQYF
CDR3 DNA: TGTGCCAGCTCACCGAACAGGGACGACATTCAGTACTTC

J gene: TRBJ2-5
V gene: TRBV21-1
D gene: -
clone size: -
CDR3 protein: CASSNGQGQETQYF
CDR3 DNA: TGTGCCAGCAGCAACGGACAGGGGCAAGAGACCCAGTACTTC

J gene: TRBJ2-5
V gene: TRBV5-4
D gene: -
clone size: once
CDR3 protein: CASSTSQGGSQETQYF
CDR3 DNA: TGTGCCAGCAGCACTAGTCAGGGGGGCTCACAAGAGACCCAGTACTTC

J gene: TRBJ2-2
V gene: TRBV5-5
D gene: TRBD1
clone size: -
CDR3 protein: CASSLGQGGTPGELFF
CDR3 DNA: TGTGCCAGCAGCCTAGGACAGGGGGGAACGCCCGGGGAGCTGTTTTTT

J gene: TRBJ2-2
V gene: TRBV4-3
D gene: -
clone size: -
CDR3 protein: CASSQDGRGSTGELFF
CDR3 DNA: TGCGCCAGCAGCCAAGATGGTCGGGGGAGCACCGGGGAGCTGTTTTTT

J gene: TRBJ1-1
V gene: TRBV2
D gene: TRBD1
clone size: few
CDR3 protein: CASVTGGSDTEAFF
CDR3 DNA: TGTGCCAGCGTGACAGGGGGCTCGGACACTGAAGCTTTCTTT

J gene: TRBJ1-5
V gene: TRBV6-1
D gene: -
clone size: few
CDR3 protein: CASSGDRVLRGNQPQHF
CDR3 DNA: TGTGCCAGCAGTGGAGACCGGGTCCTCAGGGGCAATCAGCCCCAGCATTTT

J gene: TRBJ1-4
V gene: TRBV7-9
D gene: -
clone size: -
CDR3 protein: CSSSLDGGATNEKLFF
CDR3 DNA: TGTTCCAGCAGCTTAGACGGGGGTGCAACTAATGAAAAACTGTTTTTT

J gene: TRBJ1-5
V gene: TRBV7-9
D gene: -
clone size: -
CDR3 protein: CASSLGGRAQHF
CDR3 DNA: TGTGCCAGCAGCTTGGGGGGACGGGCCCAGCATTTT

J gene: TRBJ2-7
V gene: TRBV19
D gene: -
clone size: -
CDR3 protein: CASSFRGYEQYF
CDR3 DNA: TGTGCCAGTAGTTTTCGGGGCTACGAGCAGTACTTC

J gene: TRBJ2-7
V gene: TRBV19
D gene: -
clone size: -
CDR3 protein: CASSIDGARVTYEQYF
CDR3 DNA: TGTGCCAGTAGTATAGATGGAGCCAGGGTAACGTACGAGCAGTACTTC

J gene: TRBJ2-1
V gene: TRBV5-4
D gene: TRBD2
clone size: -
CDR3 protein: CASSRGGAGGYNEQFF
CDR3 DNA: TGTGCCAGCAGCCGAGGGGGCGCGGGGGGGTACAATGAGCAGTTCTTC

J gene: TRBJ2-1
V gene: TRBV4-2
D gene: -
clone size: -
CDR3 protein: CASSQGGLESGIYNEQFF
CDR3 DNA: TGTGCCAGCAGCCAAGGGGGGCTGGAGAGCGGGATCTACAATGAGCAGTTCTTC

J gene: TRBJ2-4
V gene: TRBV7-2
D gene: TRBD2
clone size: -
CDR3 protein: CASSLASSGIAKNIQYF
CDR3 DNA: TGTGCCAGCAGCTTAGCTTCTAGCGGAATAGCCAAAAACATTCAGTACTTC